These T cell receptor beta chains were read from a single sample in a study of post-analysis software for immune sequencing data. TCRdb re-derived calls from the PCR reads in MiXCR, one entry per CDR3 protein. The repertoire holds 150,000 to 200,000 distinct CDR3 sequences, with approximately 30% as singletons. The sequencing input was blood. The receptor source for this set is a girl aged 5-17 years with multiple sclerosis. CDR3s include the opening cysteine and the closing phenylalanine or tryptophan. The D gene is left open where the match is weak. Not every row has a clone size; where given, it reads once, few, many or a size class.

v_call,j_call,cdr3_length,d_call,clone_size,cdr3_nt,cdr3_aa
TRBV5-1,TRBJ2-7,12,NA,few,TGCGCCAGCAAGAGTAGCTCCTACGAGCAGTACTTC,CASKSSSYEQYF
TRBV12-3/TRBV12-4,TRBJ2-1,15,NA,few,TGTGCCAGCAGTTTCGCCCAGCGGGTGTACAATGAGCAGTTCTTC,CASSFAQRVYNEQFF
TRBV14,TRBJ1-1,14,NA,NA,TGTGCCAGCAGCCAAGCGCGGCTTTGGACTGAAGCTTTCTTT,CASSQARLWTEAFF
TRBV10-2,TRBJ1-4,14,TRBD1,NA,TGCGCCAGCAGACACACGACAGGGGTCGAAAAACTGTTTTTT,CASRHTTGVEKLFF
TRBV11-2,TRBJ2-1,15,TRBD2,NA,TGTGCCAGCAGGGACACTAGCGGAGCATACAATGAGCGGTTCTTC,CASRDTSGAYNERFF
TRBV15,TRBJ2-7,14,NA,many,TGTGCCACCAGCAGAGCCCGGACACCCTACGAGCAGTACTTC,CATSRARTPYEQYF
TRBV20-1,TRBJ1-1,14,NA,NA,TGCAGTGCGGGGGTGGCAGGGGTGAACACTGAAGCTTTCTTT,CSAGVAGVNTEAFF
TRBV10-3,TRBJ2-5,17,NA,few,TGTGCCATCAGTGAGTCGAAGGAGACCAGGACGGGGTTTGAGCAGTACTTC,CAISESKETRTGFEQYF
TRBV5-1,TRBJ2-2,16,NA,few,TGCGCCAGCAGCTTGGATTGGGGGCTCGGCACCGGGGAGCTGTTTTTT,CASSLDWGLGTGELFF
TRBV5-1,TRBJ1-1,13,TRBD1,NA,TGCGCCAGCAGCGTCCGGACAGGCACTGACGCTTTCTTT,CASSVRTGTDAFF
TRBV11-2,TRBJ2-3,18,NA,many,TGTGCCAGCAGCTTAGACGGGCTGCTGTGGGAGACGACAGATACGCAGTATTTT,CASSLDGLLWETTDTQYF
TRBV10-3,TRBJ2-5,12,NA,once,TGTGCCATCAGTGAGGCCCGAGAGACCCAGTACTTC,CAISEARETQYF
TRBV20-1,TRBJ2-7,14,NA,NA,TGCAGTGCTAGTGACCCGTGGGGGAGCTACGAGCAGTACTTC,CSASDPWGSYEQYF
TRBV3-1,TRBJ2-7,15,NA,few,TGTGCCAGCAGCCCTCTTAGGGGGAATTCCTACGAGCAGTACTTC,CASSPLRGNSYEQYF
TRBV28,TRBJ1-2,16,NA,few,TGTGCCAGCAGCCGCGACGACGGACATTTTCTCTATGGCTACACCTTC,CASSRDDGHFLYGYTF
TRBV12-3/TRBV12-4,TRBJ1-1,15,NA,NA,TGTGCCAGCAGCCTTCCTGTCATGGACGGTGGTGAAGCTTTCTTT,CASSLPVMDGGEAFF
TRBV20-1,TRBJ2-7,14,TRBD1,few,TGCAGTGCTAGAAACTACAGGGGGCGCAACGAGCAGTACTTC,CSARNYRGRNEQYF
TRBV7-6,TRBJ2-7,16,NA,many,TGTGCCAGCAGCTATTACTTCGACAGGTTGCTTCTTGAGCAGTACTTC,CASSYYFDRLLLEQYF
TRBV28,TRBJ2-1,15,NA,NA,TGTGCCAGCAGAAGTACCAGCTGGAACTACAATGAGCAGTTCTTC,CASRSTSWNYNEQFF
TRBV20-1,TRBJ2-7,17,TRBD2,many,TGCAGTGCTAGTGGTCTGGCAAGCGGGAGTTTCTCCTACGAGCAGTACTTC,CSASGLASGSFSYEQYF
TRBV3-1,TRBJ2-1,18,NA,few,TGTGCCAGCAGCCAAGATCGGGGGCGGCAATTAGGCGTCAATGAGCAGTTCTTC,CASSQDRGRQLGVNEQFF
TRBV5-5,TRBJ1-2,14,TRBD1,many,TGTGCCAGCAGCTTGAAAGGACAGGGGAGTGGCTACACCTTC,CASSLKGQGSGYTF
TRBV7-2,TRBJ1-4,16,NA,NA,TGTGCCAGCAGCTTAGAGGGGCGGGGAACTAATGAAAAACTGTTTTTT,CASSLEGRGTNEKLFF
TRBV18,TRBJ2-1,14,NA,few,TGTGCCAGCTCACCAGGGAGGTACAGTGGTGAGCAGTTCTTC,CASSPGRYSGEQFF
TRBV10-3,TRBJ1-2,15,TRBD1,many,TGTGCCATCAGTGACCCACAACCAGGGGGACAGGGCTGCACCTTC,CAISDPQPGGQGCTF
TRBV2,TRBJ1-6,14,TRBD1,few,TGTGCCAGCAGTGAAGGCAGGGGGGATTCACCCCCCCACTTT,CASSEGRGDSPPHF
TRBV2,TRBJ2-4,15,NA,few,TGTGCCAGCGGGGTAGCGGTCCTAGCCAAAAACATTCAGTACTTC,CASGVAVLAKNIQYF
TRBV6-6,TRBJ2-1,14,NA,few,TGTGCCGGCACCCCCGGGAAGGGTAACAATGAGCAGTTCTTC,CAGTPGKGNNEQFF
TRBV19,TRBJ1-1,16,NA,NA,TGTGCCAGTAGTAAAAGGGTGGACATGGCGAACACTGAAGCTTTCTTT,CASSKRVDMANTEAFF
TRBV12-3/TRBV12-4,TRBJ2-4,11,NA,NA,TGTGCCAGCAGTTTAGACGGGATTCAGTACTTC,CASSLDGIQYF
TRBV29-1,TRBJ2-7,12,NA,NA,TGCAGCGTCGCCGAAGGGAGCTACGAGCAGTACTTC,CSVAEGSYEQYF
TRBV5-1,TRBJ2-1,15,NA,NA,TGCGCCAGCAGCTCGGTAGGGGAACCCTACAATGAGCAGTTCTTC,CASSSVGEPYNEQFF
TRBV6-4,TRBJ2-7,14,NA,NA,TGTGCCAGCAGGGAGGCGGGTCCTACCTACGAGCAGTACTTC,CASREAGPTYEQYF
TRBV7-8,TRBJ2-7,15,NA,few,TGTGCCAGCAGCTTAAGACCCTTGGGCTCCTACGAGCAGTACTTC,CASSLRPLGSYEQYF
TRBV5-1,TRBJ2-1,16,NA,NA,TGCGCCAGCAGCTTGGGGTCCGGGGGAGCGGACGTTGAGCAGTTCTTC,CASSLGSGGADVEQFF
TRBV6-6,TRBJ1-5,15,NA,many,TGTGCCAGCAGTTACGGGGACATATATGATCAGCCCCAGCATTTT,CASSYGDIYDQPQHF
TRBV5-1,TRBJ2-7,12,NA,many,TGCGCCAGCAGTTCAGGGGACTACGAGCAGTACTTC,CASSSGDYEQYF
TRBV7-9,TRBJ2-5,11,NA,NA,TGTGCCAGCAGTGCCCGAAGAGAGCAGTACTTC,CASSARREQYF
TRBV10-3,TRBJ1-6,15,NA,NA,TGTGCCATCAGTGAAGCGGCAGCGAGGAACTCACCCCTCCACTTT,CAISEAAARNSPLHF
TRBV2,TRBJ2-1,15,TRBD2,many,TGTGCCAGCAGTGGACTAGCGGGAGGGGACAATGAGCAGTTCTTC,CASSGLAGGDNEQFF
TRBV9,TRBJ2-7,15,TRBD2,NA,TGTGCCAGCAGCGAAGGGACTAGCGGGAGCAATGAGCAGTACTTC,CASSEGTSGSNEQYF
TRBV20-1,TRBJ2-4,17,TRBD2,many,TGCAGTGCTAGAGATCTAATAAGCGGGAGGGCCATGGACATTCAGTACTTC,CSARDLISGRAMDIQYF
TRBV29-1,TRBJ2-7,12,TRBD1,many,TGCAGCGTGGAGACAGGGTCCTACGAGCAGTACTTC,CSVETGSYEQYF
TRBV7-2,TRBJ2-1,14,NA,few,TGTGCCTGCAGCTCCTGGACCTCCTACAATGAGCAGTTCTTC,CACSSWTSYNEQFF
TRBV7-9,TRBJ2-1,17,TRBD2,many,TGTGCCAGCAGCCGCACCGGGCTAGCGGCTACCTACAATGAGCAGTTCTTC,CASSRTGLAATYNEQFF
TRBV5-6,TRBJ2-1,13,NA,NA,TGTGCCAGCACCCCCTTGGGAGCCTATGAGCAGTTCTTC,CASTPLGAYEQFF
TRBV7-3,TRBJ2-1,15,TRBD2,many,TGTGCCAGCAGCTCTCTAGCGGGGAACTACAATGAGCAGTTCTTC,CASSSLAGNYNEQFF
TRBV27,TRBJ2-7,15,TRBD1,many,TGTGCCAGCAGTTTACGGGACAGACCTCTTGAGGAGCAGTACTTC,CASSLRDRPLEEQYF
TRBV28,TRBJ2-3,13,NA,NA,TGTGCCAGCAGCCCCAGGGACACAGATACGCAGTATTTT,CASSPRDTDTQYF
TRBV18,TRBJ1-5,16,TRBD1,NA,TGTGCCAGCTCACCACGGGACAGCCGTGGCAATCAGCCCCAGCATTTT,CASSPRDSRGNQPQHF
TRBV5-1,TRBJ2-4,15,NA,NA,TGCGCCAGCAGCTTGGCTCCCTCTGCCCCCGGTGAGCAGTACTTC,CASSLAPSAPGEQYF
TRBV6-6,TRBJ1-1,13,NA,many,TGTGCCAGCAGTCAATCCTCGGACAGTGAAGCTTTCTTT,CASSQSSDSEAFF
TRBV4-1,TRBJ2-1,16,NA,many,TGCGCCAGCAGCCAAGAGGACGCCCGGTCCTACAATGAGCAGTTCTTC,CASSQEDARSYNEQFF
TRBV7-9,TRBJ1-2,14,NA,few,TGTGCCAGCAGCCTGCAAGGCCCTCTGGATGGCTACACCTTC,CASSLQGPLDGYTF
TRBV9,TRBJ2-3,17,TRBD2,many,TGTGCCAGCAGCGTAGGGGCTAGCGGGAGCAGCCCAGATACGCAGTATTTT,CASSVGASGSSPDTQYF
TRBV13,TRBJ2-1,16,NA,NA,TGTGCCAGCAGCTTCAGCGACGGGCGTAGGTACAATGAGCAGTTCTTC,CASSFSDGRRYNEQFF
TRBV14,TRBJ1-5,13,NA,NA,TGTGCCAGCAGCCAAGGAGGGATTCAGCCCCAGCATTTT,CASSQGGIQPQHF